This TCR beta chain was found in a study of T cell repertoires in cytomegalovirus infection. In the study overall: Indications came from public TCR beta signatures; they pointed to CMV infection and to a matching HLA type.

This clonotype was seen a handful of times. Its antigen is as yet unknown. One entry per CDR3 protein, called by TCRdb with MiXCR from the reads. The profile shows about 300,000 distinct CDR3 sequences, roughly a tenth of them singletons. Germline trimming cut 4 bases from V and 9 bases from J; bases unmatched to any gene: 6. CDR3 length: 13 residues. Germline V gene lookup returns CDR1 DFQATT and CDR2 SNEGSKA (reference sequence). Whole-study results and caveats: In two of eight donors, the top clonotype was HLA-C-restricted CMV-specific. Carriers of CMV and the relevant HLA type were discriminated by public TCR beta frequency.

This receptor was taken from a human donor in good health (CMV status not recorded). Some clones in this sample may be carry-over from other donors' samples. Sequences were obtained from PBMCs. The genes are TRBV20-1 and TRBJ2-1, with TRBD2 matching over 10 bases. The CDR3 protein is CSATAGGPGEQFF. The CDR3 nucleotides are TGCAGTGCTACAGCGGGGGGGCCGGGTGAGCAGTTCTTC.